One and the same sample provided the 28 T cell receptor beta chains below, sequenced in a study of shared clonotypes between healthy human individuals. Generated by immunoSEQ multiplex PCR, the TCRdb table keeps only in-frame clones and is missing some. The sample lists approximately 840,000 clones; approximately 97% were seen once. Naive CD8 cells were CD45RO-negative, positively selected for CCR7, excluding terminally differentiated effector memory CD45RA+ cells. Sample: naive CD8+ T cells sorted from blood. The source of these receptors is a man in his thirties or forties in good health.

The rearrangement links TRBV29-1 to TRBJ2-2; TRBD2 might be the D (6 bases). The CDR3 runs 15 residues. V lost 3 bases, J lost 0 bases, and 11 bases lay in between. Germline CDR1 and CDR2: SQVTM and ANQGSEA. For the CDR3, the DNA is TGCAGCGTTGAGAGGAGGGGATCGAACACCGGGGAGCTGTTTTTT. It yields the protein CSVERRGSNTGELFF.

The rearrangement joins TRBV5-5 to TRBJ2-7, with TRBD1 identical over 8 bases. CDR1 and CDR2 from the germline V gene are SGHKS and YYEKEE (reference sequence). The CDR3 runs to 12 residues. V lost 3 bases and J lost 6; bases outside the gene matches: 2. The CDR3 nucleotides are TGTGCCAGCAGCTGGACAGGGTCCGAGCAGTACTTC. This codes for CASSWTGSEQYF.

This chain joins TRBV25-1 and TRBJ2-5, with D hard to call. Germline V gene sequence: CDR1 MGHDK, CDR2 SYGVNS. With 3 bases removed from V and 3 bases from J, the gap between germline ends came to 5 bases. The CDR3 spans 12 residues. The CDR3 DNA is TGTGCCAGCAGTGACGGTAAAGAGACCCAGTACTTC. Its protein is CASSDGKETQYF.

This chain links TRBV9 with TRBJ2-7; 11 bases match TRBD1. CDR1 is SGDLS, CDR2 YYNGEE, per germline. Trimming removed 4 bases from V and 5 bases from J; junction bases left unmatched: 11. The length of the CDR3 is 16 residues. In nucleotides, the CDR3 is TGTGCCAGCAGCAACCACCGGGACAGGGGGTCGAACGAGCAGTACTTC. It codes for CASSNHRDRGSNEQYF.

The V and J genes are TRBV28 and TRBJ2-7, with 8 bases that match TRBD2. Germline V gene data show CDR1 as MDHEN and CDR2 as SYDVKM. Trimming took 7 bases from V and 2 from J; bases not matched to a gene: 4. The CDR3 consists of 13 residues. The CDR3 nucleotides are TGTGCCAGCATCCCAGCGGGAGCCTACGAGCAGTACTTC. Translated: CASIPAGAYEQYF.

V usage is TRBV6-6 and J usage is TRBJ2-1; 12 nucleotides match TRBD2. This CDR3 has 15 amino acids. Unmatched junction bases numbered 6, after V lost 5 bases and J lost 7 bases. Germline loops: CDR1 MNHNY, CDR2 SVGAGI (reference sequence). CDR3 sequence (DNA): TGTGCCAGCAGTCCGACTAGCGGGAGCGGGAATGAGCAGTTCTTC. This codes for CASSPTSGSGNEQFF.

The chain combines TRBV7-9 with TRBJ2-5; 15 nucleotides agree with TRBD2. Germline CDR1 SEHNR, CDR2 FQNEAQ (reference sequence). With V trimmed by 7 bases and J by 2 bases, 5 bases remained unmatched. CDR3 size: 16 residues. The CDR3 spells CASTGTSGRWQETQYF. The CDR3 nucleotides are TGTGCCAGCACCGGGACTAGCGGGAGGTGGCAAGAGACCCAGTACTTC.

Concerning this clone itself: Different DNA sequences within this sample yield the same CDR3. The chain couples TRBV11-2 to TRBJ2-1; D gene uncertain. V shed 4 bases and J shed 4 bases, with 5 bases lying between them. This CDR3 spans 12 amino acids. Germline V CDR1 and CDR2: SGHAT, FQNNGV. CDR3 DNA sequence: TGTGCCAGCAGCTCAGATTACAATGAGCAGTTCTTC. Translation gives CASSSDYNEQFF.

The rearrangement links TRBV6-5 to TRBJ2-5; TRBD2 matches at 12 bases. The trim removed 5 bases at V and 4 bases at J, leaving 2 bases unmatched. CDR3 length: 14 amino acids. In germline, CDR1 is MNHEY, CDR2 SVGAGI. The CDR3: CASSLAGGAETQYF. CDR3 bases: TGTGCCAGCAGTCTAGCGGGAGGGGCAGAGACCCAGTACTTC.

This chain joins TRBV7-6 and TRBJ1-1; tentative D call: TRBD1 (6 bases). Germline CDR1 reads SGHVS; CDR2 reads FNYEAQ. This CDR3 spans 12 amino acids. V shed 5 bases and J shed 7 bases, with 11 bases lying between them. The CDR3 spells CASSTTGIEAFF. Written as DNA, the CDR3 is TGTGCCAGCAGCACTACAGGGATTGAAGCTTTCTTT.

This chain connects TRBV11-2 to TRBJ2-7; a possible D gene is TRBD2 (6 bases). CDR1 is SGHAT, CDR2 FQNNGV, per germline. The V end lost 1 base, the J end lost 2 bases, and 9 bases lay between the germline ends. The CDR3 loop spans 14 amino acids. CDR3 sequence: CASSLGGVAYEQYF. The CDR3, as DNA: TGTGCCAGCAGCTTAGGGGGGGTTGCCTACGAGCAGTACTTC.

The chain recombines TRBV28 with TRBJ2-4; no definite D call. Looked up from germline, CDR1 is MDHEN and CDR2 is SYDVKM. V was trimmed by 6 bases and J by 0 bases, leaving 15 bases between them. The CDR3 totals 16 residues. The CDR3 here is CASRGESALAKNIQYF. CDR3 in DNA: TGTGCCAGCAGGGGTGAAAGTGCCCTAGCCAAAAACATTCAGTACTTC.

The J gene is TRBJ2-7, the V gene TRBV11-3, with D perhaps TRBD1 or TRBD2 (5 bases each). The CDR3 length is 14 residues. With 5 bases removed from V and 3 bases from J, the gap between germline ends came to 14 bases. CDR1 and CDR2 from the germline V gene are SGHNT and YENEEA. This chain's CDR3 is CASSPGTASYEQYF. Written as DNA, the CDR3 is TGTGCCAGCAGCCCCGGGACCGCAAGCTACGAGCAGTACTTC.

The gene calls are TRBV9 and TRBJ2-7; a weak D match, TRBD2 (6 bases). Per the germline V gene, CDR1 is SGDLS and CDR2 is YYNGEE. V gave up 0 bases and J gave up 1 base, with 14 bases separating them. The CDR3 length is 16 residues. The CDR3 sequence is CASSVGGLAMSYEQYF. CDR3 DNA sequence: TGTGCCAGCAGCGTAGGAGGCCTAGCGATGTCCTACGAGCAGTACTTC. The variable domain in full, with the rest retrieved from reference TRBV9 and TRBJ2-7, is DSGVTQTPKHLITATGQRVTLRCSPRSGDLSVYWYQQSLDQGLQFLIQYYNGEERAKGNILERFSAQQFPDLHSELNLSSLELGDSALYFCASSVGGLAMSYEQYFGPGTRLTVT.

This chain connects TRBV4-1 to TRBJ2-7; the match to TRBD2 covers 7 bases. V was pared by 1 base and J by 3 bases, with 0 bases of the junction left unmatched. Per the germline V gene, CDR1 is MGHRA and CDR2 is YSYEKL. The CDR3 is 13 amino acids. For the CDR3, the DNA is TGCGCCAGCAGCCAAGCTAGCGGCTACGAGCAGTACTTC. Protein product: CASSQASGYEQYF.

The chain is built from TRBV9 and TRBJ2-7; weak D call: TRBD2 (6 bases). The ends were cut back, 0 bases at V and 3 bases at J, with 13 bases in the middle. The CDR3 length is 15 residues. Germline V gives CDR1 SGDLS, CDR2 YYNGEE. CDR3: CASSVGGTSFYEQYF. CDR3 DNA sequence: TGTGCCAGCAGCGTAGGCGGGACTTCCTTCTACGAGCAGTACTTC.

The CDR3 bases are TGTGCCATCAGTGAGTCGGGCACCGGCTACACCTTC. This gives the protein CAISESGTGYTF. V usage is TRBV10-3 and J usage is TRBJ1-2; D is unclear. Trimming took off 0 bases at V and 8 bases at J, with 7 bases between the two ends. The germline gives CDR1 ENHRY, CDR2 SYGVKD. This CDR3 contains 12 residues.

Comments on this clone: Distinct nucleotide sequences in the sample also encode this CDR3. The chain employs TRBV9 and TRBJ2-1; possibly TRBD2 for D (5 bases). This CDR3 has 15 residues. Germline assignment: CDR1 SGDLS and CDR2 YYNGEE. Trimming cost V 0 bases and J 4 bases, with 11 bases left between them. CDR3 nucleotides: TGTGCCAGCAGCGTAGACGGCGGGTCGTACAATGAGCAGTTCTTC. Protein product: CASSVDGGSYNEQFF.

On this clone itself: This sample includes further DNA sequences coding for the same CDR3. The chain has TRBV27 and TRBJ2-2, with D unclear. The CDR3 extends over 12 amino acids. V was pared by 5 bases and J by 7 bases, with 8 bases between. CDR1 is MNHEY, CDR2 SMNVEV, per germline (reference sequence). This CDR3 is CASSLSHGELFF. The CDR3 bases are TGTGCCAGCAGTCTCTCCCACGGGGAGCTGTTTTTT.

This chain's CDR3 is CASSHRSTSTDTQYF. CDR3 coding DNA: TGTGCCAGCAGCCACAGGAGCACTAGCACAGATACGCAGTATTTT. The chain uses TRBV11-3 and TRBJ2-3; tentatively, D is TRBD1 (5 bases). CDR1 and CDR2 from the germline V gene are SGHNT and YENEEA. The CDR3 runs to 15 residues. V was shortened by 5 bases and J by 0 bases, with 12 bases between the two germline ends. Filled out from reference TRBV11-3 and TRBJ2-3, the complete variable domain reads EAGVVQSPRYKIIEKKQPVAFWCNPISGHNTLYWYLQNLGQGPELLIRYENEEAVDDSQLPKDRFSAERLKGVDSTLKIQPAELGDSAVYLCASSHRSTSTDTQYFGPGTRLTVL.

The chain combines TRBV2 with TRBJ2-3; 7 bases fit TRBD1. The CDR3 contains 16 residues. Trimming at V came to 3 bases and at J to 1 base, leaving 7 bases not matched to a gene. CDR1 SNHLY and CDR2 FYNNEI come from the germline V gene. CDR3: CASSDGQVYGTDTQYF. Written as DNA, the CDR3 is TGTGCCAGCAGTGATGGACAGGTATATGGCACAGATACGCAGTATTTT.

Points on this clone: Other DNA sequences in the same sample also yield this CDR3. V and J are TRBV9 and TRBJ2-2; a possible D gene is TRBD2 (5 bases). The V end was cut by 2 bases, the J end by 5 bases, with 10 bases between. Germline loops: CDR1 SGDLS, CDR2 YYNGEE. The CDR3 runs 14 residues. The CDR3 reads CASSVGGGTGELFF. The DNA of the CDR3 is TGTGCCAGCAGCGTTGGAGGAGGAACCGGGGAGCTGTTTTTT.

This clone was seen only once. The chain carries TRBV28 and TRBJ1-2; D not resolved. The germline CDR1 and CDR2 sequences are MDHEN and SYDVKM. The CDR3 is made up of 15 amino acids. V was pared by 4 bases and J by 6 bases, with 18 bases between. This chain's CDR3 is CASSSPRAFLDGYTF. CDR3 sequence (DNA): TGTGCCAGCAGTTCACCCCGGGCCTTCCTCGATGGCTACACCTTC.

This rearrangement joins TRBV7-2 to TRBJ2-1; TRBD1 matches at 7 bases. CDR3 size: 14 residues. Germline CDR1 and CDR2: SGHTA and FQGNSA. Germline trimming cut 8 bases from V and 3 bases from J; bases unmatched to any gene: 7. For the CDR3, the DNA is TGTGCCAGCTCCGGGACAGCCCTCTACAATGAGCAGTTCTTC. It specifies CASSGTALYNEQFF.

The V call is TRBV7-6, the J call TRBJ2-7; D possibly corresponds to TRBD1 (6 bases). CDR3 length: 16 residues. Trimming removed 5 bases at V and 5 bases at J, with 22 bases between. Germline V gives CDR1 SGHVS, CDR2 FNYEAQ. CDR3 sequence (DNA): TGTGCCAGCAGCACGCGGACAGCCCAGACCCTGGACGAGCAGTACTTC. It encodes CASSTRTAQTLDEQYF.

The genes are TRBV19 and TRBJ2-7; no definite D call. Germline CDR1 is LNHDA and CDR2 is SQIVND (reference sequence). The CDR3 spans 10 residues. V shed 5 bases and J shed 2 bases, with 1 base lying between them. CDR3 nucleotide sequence: TGTGCCAGTAGTCCCTACGAGCAGTACTTC. Protein: CASSPYEQYF.

This clone was seen just once. V gene TRBV5-1 combines with J gene TRBJ2-7; the D is unclear. Deletions cut 5 bases from V and 5 bases from J, with 23 bases between. The CDR3 has 16 amino acids. The V gene's germline CDR1 is SGHRS and CDR2 YFSETQ. The CDR3 here is CASRPSRQVILDEQYF. In DNA, the CDR3 is TGCGCCAGCAGGCCTTCGCGTCAGGTGATTTTGGACGAGCAGTACTTC.

The chain recombines TRBV7-9 with TRBJ2-1, with D maybe TRBD1 (6 bases). This CDR3 is 16 amino acids long. V was pared by 4 bases and J by 4 bases, with 17 bases between. Germline CDR1 reads SEHNR; CDR2 reads FQNEAQ (reference sequence). For the CDR3, the DNA is TGTGCCAGCAGCTCGACCAAGGACAGACTTTACAATGAGCAGTTCTTC. Its translation: CASSSTKDRLYNEQFF.